This T cell receptor beta chain derives from a study of blood T cells in healthy people across ages. Findings and limits, study-wide: In the absence of known donor CMV status, changes in expanded clonotypes were possibly confounded. It was not possible, with unsorted PBMCs, to conclusively compare naive and antigen-experienced cells. Whereas aged donors had fewer naive CD4+ cells, long-lived donors had more of them and higher diversity.

PCR was performed a second time for about 7 to 12 cycles using a sample-barcoded 5' primer and a J-beta primer mix. Any given sample supplied a minimum of 3 million CDR3-containing paired-end reads. TCRdb processed the 5' RACE reads anew with MiXCR; each CDR3 protein has one entry. There are about 640,000 distinct CDR3 sequences in the sample; under 65% occur only once, and over 30% lies in the top ten. This CDR3 region has 16 residues. Trimming removed 0 bases from V and 1 base from J, with 13 bases in between. CDR1 DFQATT and CDR2 SNEGSKA come from the germline V gene (reference sequence). A note on this clonotype: The antigen is undetermined.

The specimen sequenced was blood. This TCR came from a man aged 55 to 69 in good health. The chain combines TRBV20-1 with TRBJ2-1; possibly TRBD2 for D (6 bases). CDR3 region: CSARDPSRDSYNEQFF. The DNA of the CDR3 is TGCAGTGCTAGAGATCCCTCGCGGGATTCCTACAATGAGCAGTTCTTC.